This TCR beta chain emerged from a study of CD8 T cells in ankylosing spondylitis. TCRdb re-analysed the 5' RACE reads in MiXCR, keeping a single row per CDR3 protein. In the table there are about 540,000 distinct CDR3 sequences, approximately 12% of which are singletons. A word on this clonotype: What it binds is unknown.

Broader study findings: There was a TCR beta motif, made of fewer than 10 highly homologous variants, that appeared characteristic of ankylosing spondylitis blood. Certain motif variants had earlier been reported in reactive arthritis synovial fluid and blood. Enrichment of disease-linked clones was reportedly significant in matched ankylosing spondylitis synovial fluid. Disease-linked clones bore a CD8+ phenotype, appearing relatively rarely in peripheral blood.

Trimming left V 5 bases short and J 1 base short, with 23 bases between. The CDR3 contains 18 residues. The V gene's germline CDR1 is SGHAT and CDR2 FQDESV (reference sequence). The sequenced sample consisted of blood, either unsorted or a sorted T cell fraction (not recorded which). This receptor was obtained from a male donor with ankylosing spondylitis. V is TRBV11-1 and J is TRBJ2-5; a possible D gene is TRBD1 (6 bases). Written as DNA, the CDR3 is TGTGCCAGCAGCATGAGCAACCCGTACACAGGGACCCAAGAGACCCAGTACTTC. It translates to CASSMSNPYTGTQETQYF.